The present entry profiles one TCR beta chain with its context. What it binds is not known. This specimen comes from a study of vaccination and CD4 T cells after COVID-19. This CDR3 region has 14 residues. CDR1 and CDR2 from the germline V gene are LNHDA and SQIVND (reference sequence). V was clipped by 4 bases and J by 7 bases; unmatched bases: 3. Cultured CD4+ T cell DNA was sequenced using the Oncomine TCR Beta short-read assay. One entry per CDR3 protein results from TCRdb running MiXCR on the PCR reads. The sample yields just over 20,000 distinct CDR3 sequences, around 70% seen once. Treatment given: roughly ten-day PBMC culture with coronavirus spike peptide pools or control peptides (ViraFEST assay).

This sequence originates from a human donor who had recovered from COVID-19. The J gene is TRBJ2-3, the V gene TRBV19; TRBD2 aligns across 12 bases. The sample was CD4+ T cells from blood, cultured in vitro. In DNA, the CDR3 is TGTGCCAGTAGTAGGACTAGCGGGATGAATACGCAGTATTTT. Translating gives CASSRTSGMNTQYF.